This paragraph covers one TCR beta chain sequence. The data are from a study of Graves' ophthalmopathy and Graves' hyperthyroidism. The CDR3 runs to 16 residues. The junction had 18 bases not matched to a gene; V was cut back by 6 bases and J by 8 bases. From germline, CDR1 is DFQATT and CDR2 SNEGSKA (reference sequence). Amplification of the TCR beta CDR3 regions used RNA transcripts (as template). The first round was an RT-PCR with HTBI primers, and the second round was a multiplex PCR. TCRdb analysed the multiplex PCR reads with MiXCR anew, one entry per CDR3 protein. The table has about 700,000 distinct CDR3 sequences, roughly two fifths seen once.

The specimen was peripheral blood. The sequence was obtained from an adult man with Graves' ophthalmopathy. V gene TRBV20-1 combines with J gene TRBJ1-5; 8 bases agree with TRBD1. CDR3 protein: CSAHSPGAGGVKPQHF. The CDR3 nucleotides read TGCAGTGCACACTCCCCTGGGGCAGGGGGCGTGAAGCCCCAGCATTTT.